These 20 T cell receptor beta chains came from one sample sequenced in a study of T cells in Graves' hyperthyroidism and ophthalmopathy. The source material, RNA transcripts, was used to amplify TCR beta CDR3 regions. First-round RT-PCR with HTBI primers amplified the TCR CDR3 region. TCRdb re-derived calls from the multiplex PCR reads in MiXCR, one entry per CDR3 protein. The sample has 400,000 to 500,000 distinct CDR3 sequences, approximately 14% seen once. The sequenced material came from blood. The receptor source for this set is a woman aged 18-29 years with Graves' hyperthyroidism.

This clonotype was detected many times. The chain joins TRBV19 to TRBJ1-5; 9 nucleotides match TRBD1. With V trimmed by 7 bases and J by 3 bases, 7 bases remained unmatched. From germline, CDR1 is LNHDA and CDR2 SQIVND (reference sequence). This CDR3 spans 15 amino acids. For the CDR3, the DNA is TGTGCCAGTACCCGGACAGGGGCGTACAATCAGCCCCAGCATTTT. This sequence encodes CASTRTGAYNQPQHF.

The table lists this clonotype with a few counts. This chain joins TRBV19 and TRBJ1-5; the D gene is possibly TRBD1 (6 bases). The CDR3 covers 17 residues. CDR1 and CDR2 (germline): LNHDA, SQIVND (reference sequence). Trimming pared 3 bases from V and 0 bases from J, leaving 15 bases between. The CDR3 region is CASSIPWGQGSNQPQHF. CDR3 bases: TGTGCCAGTAGTATCCCGTGGGGGCAGGGTAGCAATCAGCCCCAGCATTTT.

About this clonotype: One end of the junction fails to match germline, which may point to a read error. The chain has TRBV7-7 and TRBJ2-3; D is unresolved. The CDR3 sequence is 14 residues long. CDR1 is SSHAT, CDR2 FNYEAQ, per germline (reference sequence). CDR3 region: CGSSLGISTDTQYF. The CDR3, as DNA: TGTGGCAGCAGCTTAGGCATAAGCACAGATACGCAGTATTTT.

This clonotype has at least ten counts. The gene calls are TRBV19 and TRBJ2-2; perhaps TRBD1 as D (5 bases). This CDR3 comprises 14 residues. V lost 6 bases to trimming and J lost 1 base, with 9 bases between them. The germline CDR1 and CDR2 sequences are LNHDA and SQIVND (reference sequence). The CDR3 is CASSLTENTGELFF. The CDR3 DNA reads TGTGCCAGTAGCTTGACAGAGAACACCGGGGAGCTGTTTTTT.

The CDR3 sequence is CASSLLAGMNTGELFF. The DNA for the CDR3 is TGTGCCAGCAGCCTCCTAGCGGGAATGAACACCGGGGAGCTGTTTTTT. The V call is TRBV2, the J call TRBJ2-2; 9 bases align to TRBD2. The V segment lost 6 bases and the J segment 1 base; nucleotides outside the gene matches: 6. CDR1 is SNHLY, CDR2 FYNNEI, per germline. The CDR3 extends over 16 amino acids.

The chain couples TRBV19 to TRBJ2-1; D is undetermined. The CDR3 has 14 amino acids. V shed 7 bases and J shed 2 bases, with 12 bases lying between them. CDR1 is LNHDA and CDR2 is SQIVND in the germline V gene (reference sequence). The DNA of the CDR3 is TGTGCCAGTACCCCCACAATTACCTACAATGAGCAGTTCTTC. It translates to CASTPTITYNEQFF.

The sample holds many counts of this clonotype. V gene TRBV3-1 combines with J gene TRBJ2-1, with a possible D match to TRBD2 (5 bases). CDR1 LGHDT and CDR2 YNNKEL come from the germline V gene (reference sequence). V was shortened by 5 bases and J by 0 bases, with 11 bases between the two germline ends. This CDR3 comprises 15 residues. CDR3 amino acids: CASSVRGSSYNEQFF. The CDR3, as DNA: TGTGCCAGCAGCGTTCGAGGGTCCTCCTACAATGAGCAGTTCTTC.

This clonotype was seen repeatedly, ten times or more. This rearrangement joins TRBV27 to TRBJ2-1, with 7 bases that match TRBD2. This CDR3 region has 15 residues. J was trimmed by 9 bases and V by 5 bases; bases with no gene match: 13. Germline V gene sequence: CDR1 MNHEY, CDR2 SMNVEV (reference sequence). The CDR3 DNA sequence: TGTGCCAGCAGTCCCCGAGAGGGAGGGCCTCCTGAGCAGTTCTTC. Translated: CASSPREGGPPEQFF.

CDR3 amino acids: CASSDRGYQKLFF. CDR3 in DNA: TGTGCCAGCAGTGACAGGGGTTATCAAAAACTGTTTTTT. The chain recombines TRBV25-1 with TRBJ1-4; tentatively, D is TRBD1 (6 bases). V was trimmed by 3 bases and J by 9 bases, leaving 11 bases between them. Looked up from germline, CDR1 is MGHDK and CDR2 is SYGVNS. The CDR3 consists of 13 residues.

The V call is TRBV4-1, the J call TRBJ2-2; TRBD1 is a possible D gene (5 bases). Germline V gene data show CDR1 as MGHRA and CDR2 as YSYEKL. V was pared by 0 bases and J by 5 bases, with 19 bases between. The length of the CDR3 is 18 residues. The CDR3 loop is CASSQEGRSTLGTGELFF. The DNA for the CDR3 is TGCGCCAGCAGCCAAGAGGGGCGCTCCACTTTAGGAACCGGGGAGCTGTTTTTT.

J is TRBJ1-2 and V is TRBV14; D ambiguous. Germline V gene data show CDR1 as SGHDN and CDR2 as FVKESK. V lost 3 bases and J 5 bases, leaving 7 bases between the germline ends. The CDR3 totals 12 residues. The CDR3 loop reads CASSHSEYGYTF. CDR3 sequence (DNA): TGTGCCAGCAGCCACAGCGAATATGGCTACACCTTC.

The rearrangement joins TRBV20-1 to TRBJ1-6, with unresolved D. Germline V gene lookup returns CDR1 DFQATT and CDR2 SNEGSKA (reference sequence). V was cut by 3 bases and J by 0 bases, with 15 bases left in between. The CDR3 sequence is 17 residues long. The CDR3 loop is CSASRSSPGSYNSPLHF. The CDR3 region has the DNA TGCAGTGCTAGTCGGAGTAGCCCCGGCTCCTATAATTCACCCCTCCACTTT.

This clonotype was found many times. CDR3 DNA: TGTGCCAGCAGCACCCGGACTAGCGGGAGTAATGAGCAGTTCTTC. Protein product: CASSTRTSGSNEQFF. The chain employs TRBV7-3 and TRBJ2-1, with 13 bases lining up with TRBD2. CDR3 length: 15 amino acids. V shed 5 bases and J 7 bases; nucleotides not matched to a gene: 5. The germline CDR1 and CDR2 sequences are SGHTA and FQGTGA.

This clonotype was observed many times. V is TRBV29-1 and J is TRBJ2-1; a weak D match, TRBD2 (5 bases). V was clipped by 7 bases and J by 3 bases, with 22 bases between them. Germline CDR1 SQVTM, CDR2 ANQGSEA. This CDR3 contains 16 residues. CDR3 coding DNA: TGCAGCGCCTATTTAACTAGACGACAAGACTACAATGAGCAGTTCTTC. Amino acids: CSAYLTRRQDYNEQFF.

The CDR3 loop reads CASSLRGTPYQETQYF. DNA for the CDR3: TGCGCCAGCAGCTTACGGGGGACCCCGTACCAAGAGACCCAGTACTTC. The chain joins TRBV4-1 to TRBJ2-5, with a tentative D call TRBD2 (6 bases). The ends were cut back, 5 bases at V and 0 bases at J, with 16 bases in the middle. Germline-derived CDR1 and CDR2 are MGHRA and YSYEKL. The CDR3 length is 16 residues.

This clonotype appeared many times. CDR3 sequence: CASSLGGERSYEQYF. In nucleotides, the CDR3 is TGTGCCAGCAGCTTAGGGGGAGAGAGGTCCTACGAGCAGTACTTC. The chain has TRBV7-2 and TRBJ2-7; weak D call: TRBD2 (5 bases). The CDR3 has 15 amino acids. The V gene's germline CDR1 is SGHTA and CDR2 FQGNSA. Trimming removed 1 base from V and 1 base from J, with 11 bases in between.

In its sample, this clonotype was seen many times. V is TRBV9 and J is TRBJ2-7, with D possibly matching TRBD2 (6 bases). This CDR3 is built from 15 residues. CDR1 and CDR2 (germline): SGDLS, YYNGEE. The V end was cut by 2 bases, the J end by 6 bases, with 18 bases between. For the CDR3, the DNA is TGTGCCAGCAGCGTGTGGGACTCCCCCGCGGCCGAGCAGTACTTC. Translated, it gives CASSVWDSPAAEQYF.

This clonotype was recorded many times. The chain has TRBV7-6 and TRBJ1-1; no firm D call. V was cut by 1 base and J by 4 bases, with 16 bases left in between. The CDR3 covers 16 residues. Germline V lookup: CDR1 SGHVS, CDR2 FNYEAQ. The CDR3: CASSLESADHGTEAFF. The CDR3 nucleotides read TGTGCCAGCAGCTTAGAATCGGCAGACCATGGCACTGAAGCTTTCTTT.

The chain joins TRBV3-1 to TRBJ2-4, with D possibly being TRBD1 (6 bases). The V gene lost 0 bases and the J gene lost 1 base, with 13 bases spanning the gap. Germline loops: CDR1 LGHDT, CDR2 YNNKEL (reference sequence). CDR3 length: 17 amino acids. In DNA form, the CDR3 reads TGTGCCAGCAGCCAAGATGGGGGCTCTGGGGCCAAAAACATTCAGTACTTC. It yields the protein CASSQDGGSGAKNIQYF.

This clonotype was observed at least ten times. A junction boundary mismatches the germline segment, possibly from a read error. The chain carries TRBV5-1 and TRBJ1-1, with D uncertain. Germline V gene lookup returns CDR1 SGHRS and CDR2 YFSETQ. CDR3 length: 14 residues. CDR3 DNA sequence: TGTGCCAGCAGTTTAGGGCCCGTTAACACTGAAGCTTTCTTT. This encodes CASSLGPVNTEAFF.